Listed below are T cell receptor beta chains from one sample, sequenced in a study of OX40 agonist ivuxolimab in advanced cancers. Profiled with immunoSEQ multiplex PCR; TCRdb holds only in-frame clones, not every one. Among around 70,000 clones, 75% to 85% were seen once, and the ten largest hold 1.1%. This specimen consisted of CD4+ or CD8+ T cells sorted from blood, obtained in a trial of the OX40 agonist ivuxolimab. The receptors were sampled from an adult with an advanced solid tumor such as melanoma, head and neck, liver or kidney cancer. CDR3s include the opening cysteine and the closing phenylalanine or tryptophan. The D gene is left open where the match is weak. For some rows the clone size is stated as once, few or many, or as a class when expanded; others skip it.

D gene | J gene | V gene | clone size | CDR3 protein | CDR3 DNA
NA | TRBJ1-2 | TRBV2 | NA | CASSVARADSNYGYTF | TGTGCCAGCAGTGTAGCCCGGGCCGATTCAAACTATGGCTACACCTTC
TRBD1 | TRBJ2-2 | TRBV7-9 | NA | CASRYDTGGHTGELFF | TGTGCCAGCAGATACGATACAGGGGGTCACACCGGGGAGCTGTTTTTT
NA | TRBJ1-1 | TRBV5-1 | NA | CASSDAGTLNTEAFF | TGCGCCAGCAGCGACGCCGGGACACTGAACACTGAAGCTTTCTTT
NA | TRBJ1-6 | TRBV14 | NA | CASSQLAVKSPLHF | TGTGCCAGCAGCCAACTGGCAGTAAAATCACCCCTCCACTTT
TRBD2 | TRBJ2-1 | TRBV29-1 | NA | CSVQGGGLNEQFF | TGCAGCGTTCAGGGCGGGGGTCTGAATGAGCAGTTCTTC
NA | TRBJ1-4 | TRBV4-3 | NA | CASSQEGVGEKLFF | TGCGCCAGCAGCCAAGAGGGGGTGGGTGAAAAACTGTTTTTT
TRBD1 | TRBJ2-5 | TRBV27 | NA | CASSLLGTGARETQYF | TGTGCCAGCAGTTTATTAGGGACAGGGGCCAGGGAGACCCAGTACTTC
NA | TRBJ1-2 | TRBV5-6 | once | CASSRIDKPGPEEGYTF | TGTGCCAGCAGCCGCATCGATAAGCCGGGGCCCGAGGAAGGCTACACCTTC
NA | TRBJ2-1 | TRBV6-4 | NA | CASSDTDRTEQFF | TGTGCCAGCAGTGATACCGACAGGACTGAGCAGTTCTTC
NA | TRBJ1-4 | TRBV7-9 | once | CASSLETRLFF | TGTGCCAGCAGCTTAGAAACCCGGCTGTTTTTT
NA | TRBJ2-7 | TRBV6-6 | NA | CASSWGGFHSYEQYF | TGTGCCAGCAGTTGGGGCGGCTTCCACTCCTACGAGCAGTACTTC
NA | TRBJ2-2 | TRBV6-6 | NA | CASRPAGGANTGELFF | TGTGCCAGCAGGCCGGCGGGCGGGGCGAACACCGGGGAGCTGTTTTTT
NA | TRBJ1-2 | TRBV7-2 | NA | CASSLRDPRVAIYNYGYTF | TGTGCCAGCAGCCTTAGGGACCCCAGGGTGGCTATCTATAACTATGGCTACACCTTC
TRBD1 | TRBJ1-2 | TRBV11-2 | NA | CASSVGQGGYTF | TGTGCCAGCAGCGTTGGACAGGGGGGCTACACCTTC
NA | TRBJ2-7 | TRBV6-6 | NA | CASTFGNPYEQYF | TGTGCCAGCACGTTTGGGAACCCCTACGAGCAGTACTTC
NA | TRBJ2-7 | TRBV10-1 | NA | CASSLGGAQYF | TGCGCCAGCAGTTTAGGAGGTGCGCAGTACTTC
NA | TRBJ2-3 | TRBV5-4 | NA | CASSLERYTDTQYF | TGTGCCAGCAGCTTGGAGAGATACACAGATACGCAGTATTTT
NA | TRBJ1-2 | TRBV6-1 | NA | CASEGEGYGYTF | TGTGCCTCGGAGGGGGAGGGCTATGGCTACACCTTC
NA | TRBJ1-1 | TRBV2 | once | CASSLRGDEAFF | TGTGCCAGCTCATTGCGCGGGGATGAAGCTTTCTTT
NA | TRBJ2-2 | TRBV6-6 | few | CASSGRNTGELFF | TGTGCCAGTAGCGGACGGAACACCGGGGAGCTGTTTTTT
NA | TRBJ2-1 | TRBV11-2 | NA | CASSLTQGKQFF | TGTGCCAGCAGCCTAACACAGGGCAAGCAGTTCTTC
TRBD1 | TRBJ1-2 | TRBV12-5 | once | CASGLRTGKDYGYTF | TGTGCTAGTGGTTTACGGACAGGGAAGGACTATGGCTACACCTTC
NA | TRBJ2-3 | TRBV7-2 | NA | CASSLDLGVTDTQYF | TGTGCCAGCAGCTTAGATCTAGGGGTCACAGATACGCAGTATTTT